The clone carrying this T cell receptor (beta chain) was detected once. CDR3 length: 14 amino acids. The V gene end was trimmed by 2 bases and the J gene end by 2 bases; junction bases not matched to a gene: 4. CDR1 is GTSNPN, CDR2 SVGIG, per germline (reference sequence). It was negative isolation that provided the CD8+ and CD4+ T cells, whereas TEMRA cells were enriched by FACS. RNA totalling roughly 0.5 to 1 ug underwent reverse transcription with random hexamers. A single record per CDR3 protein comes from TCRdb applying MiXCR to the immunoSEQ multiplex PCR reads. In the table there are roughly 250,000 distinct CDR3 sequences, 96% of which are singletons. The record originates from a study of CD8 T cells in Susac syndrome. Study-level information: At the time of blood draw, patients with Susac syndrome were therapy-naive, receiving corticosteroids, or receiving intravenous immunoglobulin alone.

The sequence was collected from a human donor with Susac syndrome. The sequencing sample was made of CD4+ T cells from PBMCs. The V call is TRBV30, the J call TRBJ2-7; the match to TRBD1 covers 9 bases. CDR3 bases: TGTGCCTGGAGTTGGGACAGGGCCACCTACGAGCAGTACTTC. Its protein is CAWSWDRATYEQYF.